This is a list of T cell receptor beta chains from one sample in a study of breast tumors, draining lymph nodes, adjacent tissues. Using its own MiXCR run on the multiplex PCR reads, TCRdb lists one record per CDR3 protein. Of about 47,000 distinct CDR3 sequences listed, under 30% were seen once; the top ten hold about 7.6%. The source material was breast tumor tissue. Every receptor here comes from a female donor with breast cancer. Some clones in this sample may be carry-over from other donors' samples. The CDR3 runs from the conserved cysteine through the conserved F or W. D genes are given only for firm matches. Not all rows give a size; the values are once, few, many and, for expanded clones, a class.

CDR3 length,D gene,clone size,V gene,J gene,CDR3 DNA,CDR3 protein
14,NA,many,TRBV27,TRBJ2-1,TGTGCCAGCAGTTCGGGACCTACCAGCAATGAGCAGTTCTTC,CASSSGPTSNEQFF
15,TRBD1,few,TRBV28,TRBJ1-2,TGTGCCAGCAGTCCTATAGACAGGGAACTACCAGGCTACACCTTC,CASSPIDRELPGYTF
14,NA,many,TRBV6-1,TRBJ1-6,TGTGCCAGCAGCCCCGACAGGCGGGGATCACCCCTCCACTTT,CASSPDRRGSPLHF
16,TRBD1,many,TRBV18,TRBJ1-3,TGTGCCAGCTCACCCGGACAGGGCTTGAGTGGAAACACCATATATTTT,CASSPGQGLSGNTIYF
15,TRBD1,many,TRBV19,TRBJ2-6,TGTGCCAGTCGTGACAGGGGTGCTGGGGCCAACGTCCTGACTTTC,CASRDRGAGANVLTF
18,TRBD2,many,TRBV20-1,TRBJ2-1,TGCAGTGCCTACCCGGGACTAGCGGGGGGGAGCTCCTACAATGAGCAGTTCTTC,CSAYPGLAGGSSYNEQFF
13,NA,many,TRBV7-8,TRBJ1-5,TGTGCCAGCACCCTTAATAGCAATCAGCCCCAGCATTTT,CASTLNSNQPQHF
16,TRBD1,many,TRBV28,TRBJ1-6,TGTGCCAGCAGTTCCCCGGGACAGGGCAAAAGTTCACCCCTCCACTTT,CASSSPGQGKSSPLHF
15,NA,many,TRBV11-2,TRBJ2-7,TGTGCCAGCAGTGTAGAGGCGGGTAGCTCCTACGAGCAGTACTTC,CASSVEAGSSYEQYF
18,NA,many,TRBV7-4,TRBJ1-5,TGTGCCAGCAGCTTATCGCGCGAACAGGGTATCAGCAATCAGCCCCAGCATTTT,CASSLSREQGISNQPQHF
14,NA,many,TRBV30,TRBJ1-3,TGTGCCTGGAGTGTAACCCCCTCTGGAAACACCATATATTTT,CAWSVTPSGNTIYF
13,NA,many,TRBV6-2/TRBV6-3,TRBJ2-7,TGTGCCAGCACCGATCGGAGTCTGGAAGAGCAGTACTTC,CASTDRSLEEQYF
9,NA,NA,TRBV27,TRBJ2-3,TGTGCCAGCACCTATACGCAGTATTTT,CASTYTQYF
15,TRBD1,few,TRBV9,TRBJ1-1,TGTGCCAGCAGCCCCCGGACAGGTTTTGTCACTGAAGCTTTCTTT,CASSPRTGFVTEAFF
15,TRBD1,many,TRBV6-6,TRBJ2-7,TGTGCCAGCACGCCTAGCGGACAGGGGATCTACGAGCAGTACTTC,CASTPSGQGIYEQYF
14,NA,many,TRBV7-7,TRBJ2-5,TGTGCCAGCAGCTTAGGCAGGGAACAAGAGACCCAGTACTTC,CASSLGREQETQYF
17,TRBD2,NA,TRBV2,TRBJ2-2,TGTGCCGCACAGGGACTAGCGGGGATCCAGAACACCGGGGAGCTGTTTTTT,CAAQGLAGIQNTGELFF
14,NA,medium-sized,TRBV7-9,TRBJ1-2,TGTGCCAGCAGACCATTGACGGATAACTATGGCTACACCTTC,CASRPLTDNYGYTF
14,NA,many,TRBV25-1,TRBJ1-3,TGTGCCAGCTTGGAGGCGGGGTCTGGAAACACCATATATTTT,CASLEAGSGNTIYF
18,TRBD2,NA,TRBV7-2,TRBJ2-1,TGTGCCAGCAGCTTAATCGGAGCGACTAGCGGGAGGAAAAATGAGCAGTTCTTC,CASSLIGATSGRKNEQFF
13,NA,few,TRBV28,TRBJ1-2,TGTGCCAGCAGTTCCATCGGACGCTATGGCTACACCTTC,CASSSIGRYGYTF
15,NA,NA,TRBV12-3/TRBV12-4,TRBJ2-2,TGTGCCGGCAGTTTTAACGGGGGTGCCACCGGGGAGCTGTTTTTT,CAGSFNGGATGELFF
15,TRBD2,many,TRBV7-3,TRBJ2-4,TGTGCCAGCAGCTTAGGGTCAGCGGGGAAGAACATTCAGTACTTC,CASSLGSAGKNIQYF
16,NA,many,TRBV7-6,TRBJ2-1,TGTGCCAGCAGCTTAGGTACTCATGGGACTCAACGTGAGCAGTTCTTC,CASSLGTHGTQREQFF
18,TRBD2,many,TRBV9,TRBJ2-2,TGTGCCAGCAGCGTAGGGCTAGCGGGAGGGACTTACACCGGGGAGCTGTTTTTT,CASSVGLAGGTYTGELFF
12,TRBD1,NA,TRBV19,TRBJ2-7,TGTGCCAGTAGCGTGACAGGGGTCGAGCAGTACTTC,CASSVTGVEQYF
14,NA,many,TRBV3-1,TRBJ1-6,TGTGCCAGCAGCCTTAAACCGATGGGCTCACCCCTCCACTTT,CASSLKPMGSPLHF
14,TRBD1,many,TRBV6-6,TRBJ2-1,TGTGCCAGCACCAACGGACAGGGAAAGAATGAGCAGTTCTTC,CASTNGQGKNEQFF
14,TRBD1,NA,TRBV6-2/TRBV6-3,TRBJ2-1,TGTGCCAGCAGCCGACAGGGATCCTACAATGAGCAGTTCTTC,CASSRQGSYNEQFF
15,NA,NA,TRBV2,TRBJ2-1,TGTGCCAGCAGTGACTATGGGAGCTCCTACAATGAGCAGTTCTTC,CASSDYGSSYNEQFF
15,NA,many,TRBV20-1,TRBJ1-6,TGCAGTGCTAGAGAGGAGAGGGGAAATAATTCACCCCTCCACTTT,CSAREERGNNSPLHF
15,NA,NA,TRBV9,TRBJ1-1,TGTGCCAGCAGCGTAGAGACCAGGCCGAACACTGAAGCTTTCTTT,CASSVETRPNTEAFF
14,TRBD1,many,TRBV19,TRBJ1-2,TGTGCCAGTAGTATAGTAGGGACAGCGGAAGGCTACACCTTC,CASSIVGTAEGYTF
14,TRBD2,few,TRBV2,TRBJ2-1,TGTGCCAGCAGTGACGGGGGGGGTTTTAGTGAGCAGTTCTTC,CASSDGGGFSEQFF
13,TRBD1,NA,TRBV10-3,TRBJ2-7,TGTGCCACCCGGGACAGGGGGGAAGGCGAGCAGTACTTC,CATRDRGEGEQYF
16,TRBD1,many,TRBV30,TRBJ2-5,TGTGCCTGGCGGAGAAACGCAGGGGGTGGCCGAGAGACCCAGTACTTC,CAWRRNAGGGRETQYF
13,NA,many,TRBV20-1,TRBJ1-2,TGCAGTGCTAGAGTACAGGGAGAAGGAGGCTACACCTTC,CSARVQGEGGYTF
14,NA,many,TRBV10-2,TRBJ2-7,TGCGCCAGCAGTAAAGGCGCAGACAGCTACGAGCAGTACTTC,CASSKGADSYEQYF
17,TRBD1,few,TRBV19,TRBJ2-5,TGTGCCAGTAGTATTTCGACGGACGGGACAGGGAAAGAGACCCAGTACTTC,CASSISTDGTGKETQYF
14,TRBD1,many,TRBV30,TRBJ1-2,TGTGCCTGGGTGGGGACAGGGGGCTGGGATGGCTACACCTTC,CAWVGTGGWDGYTF
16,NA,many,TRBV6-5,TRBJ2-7,TGTGCCAGCAGTTTTCGCCGCACACCTTATCCCTACGAGCAGTACTTC,CASSFRRTPYPYEQYF
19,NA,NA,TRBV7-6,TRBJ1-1,TGTGCCAGCAGCTCTGACTCTGCGTTGTGGGGATCCAAGAACACTGAAGCTTTCTTT,CASSSDSALWGSKNTEAFF
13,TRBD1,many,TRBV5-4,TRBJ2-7,TGTGCCAGCCGATATACAGGGGGCAACGAGCAGTACTTC,CASRYTGGNEQYF
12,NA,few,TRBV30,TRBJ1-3,TGTGCCTGGAGACTCTCTGGAAACACCATATATTTT,CAWRLSGNTIYF
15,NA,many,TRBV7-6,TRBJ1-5,TGTGCCAGCAGCTTATTCACGGGTCCCAATCAGCCCCAGCATTTT,CASSLFTGPNQPQHF
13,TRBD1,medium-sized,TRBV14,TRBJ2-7,TGTGCCAGCAGCCGGGACAGGGCCTACGAGCAGTACTTC,CASSRDRAYEQYF
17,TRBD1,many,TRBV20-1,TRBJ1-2,TGCAGTGCTAAAGCTCCCCGACAGGGTTTGGGGTCCTATGGCTACACCTTC,CSAKAPRQGLGSYGYTF
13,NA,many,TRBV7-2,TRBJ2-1,TGTGCCAGCAGCTTAGCGCGGGACGATGAGCAGTTCTTC,CASSLARDDEQFF
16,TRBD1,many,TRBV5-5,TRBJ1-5,TGTGCCAGCAGCTTGGCAGGGGGCGATAGCAATCAGCCCCAGCATTTT,CASSLAGGDSNQPQHF
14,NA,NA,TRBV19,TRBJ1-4,TGTGCCAGTAGTATAGGTTCGTGGGGTGAAAAACTGTTTTTT,CASSIGSWGEKLFF
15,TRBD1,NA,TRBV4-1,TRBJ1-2,TGCGCCAGCAGCCAAGAGGACAGGGGGAGGTATGGCTACACCTTC,CASSQEDRGRYGYTF
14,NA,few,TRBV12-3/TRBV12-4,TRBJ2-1,TGTGCCAGCAGGGGGGATGGCCCCTACAATGAGCAGTTCTTC,CASRGDGPYNEQFF
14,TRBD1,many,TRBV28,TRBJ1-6,TGTGCCAGCACCCTGGACAGGGGGCGATCACCCCTCCACTTT,CASTLDRGRSPLHF